What follows are 10 T cell receptor beta chains derived from one specimen sequenced in a study of T cell responses to AZD1222 COVID-19 vaccine. Sequencing was performed with immunoSEQ multiplex PCR; in TCRdb, only in-frame clones are kept and a portion is missing. Altogether 65,000 to 95,000 clones are present, 65% to 85% being singletons, with the ten largest covering around 20%. Sequenced material: peripheral blood, taken on day 0 of AZD1222 vaccination. These receptors were obtained from an adult in good health.

This clone was picked up a small number of times. The chain carries TRBV5-1 and TRBJ2-7; 7 bases are shared with TRBD1. CDR1 SGHRS and CDR2 YFSETQ come from the germline V gene. With V trimmed by 3 bases and J by 4 bases, 10 bases remained unmatched. This CDR3 is 15 amino acids long. CDR3 DNA sequence: TGCGCCAGCAGCTGGGGGACAGAACGCAAGTACGAGCAGTACTTC. Translated: CASSWGTERKYEQYF.

This clone has only a few counts. This sequence joins TRBV19 and TRBJ1-6; perhaps TRBD1 as D (6 bases). With 9 bases removed from V and 10 bases from J, the gap between germline ends came to 25 bases. This CDR3 comprises 16 residues. The V gene's germline CDR1 is LNHDA and CDR2 SQIVND (reference sequence). CDR3 loop: CASRETSGAMGSPLHF. DNA for the CDR3: TGTGCCAGCCGAGAAACCTCAGGGGCGATGGGCTCACCCCTCCACTTT.

This chain joins TRBV6-5 and TRBJ2-4, with 9 bases identical to TRBD1. This CDR3 is 15 amino acids long. V was clipped by 6 bases and J by 6 bases; unmatched bases: 9. The germline V gene has CDR1 MNHEY and CDR2 SVGAGI. CDR3 residues: CASRRDRDDGNIQYF. Written as DNA, the CDR3 is TGTGCCAGCAGAAGGGACAGGGATGATGGAAACATTCAGTACTTC.

CDR3 residues: CAWLLSGGRGETQYF. The CDR3 DNA is TGTGCCTGGCTTCTATCGGGAGGGAGGGGAGAGACCCAGTACTTC. The rearrangement links TRBV30 to TRBJ2-5; 8 bases align to TRBD2. V dropped 5 bases and J dropped 4; count of bases not matched to a gene: 12. Per the germline V gene, CDR1 is GTSNPN and CDR2 is SVGIG (reference sequence). The CDR3 consists of 15 residues.

This clone was observed once. The chain links TRBV10-3 to TRBJ1-5; the D gene is possibly TRBD1 (6 bases). The CDR3 has 12 residues. Per germline, CDR1 ENHRY and CDR2 SYGVKD. The germline V and J ends were trimmed by 3 bases and 9 bases, with 9 bases remaining between them. DNA for the CDR3: TGTGCCATCAGTGATCAACAGGGGCCCCAGCATTTT. Its protein product is CAISDQQGPQHF.

The chain uses TRBV5-1 and TRBJ2-7; D ambiguous. CDR1 is SGHRS and CDR2 is YFSETQ in the germline V gene. V lost 1 base and J lost 1, with 9 bases in between. This CDR3 comprises 14 residues. This CDR3 reads CASSLLADSYEQYF. DNA for the CDR3: TGCGCCAGCAGCTTGCTGGCGGATTCCTACGAGCAGTACTTC. Filled out from reference TRBV5-1 and TRBJ2-7, the complete variable domain reads KAGVTQTPRYLIKTRGQQVTLSCSPISGHRSVSWYQQTPGQGLQFLFEYFSETQRNKGNFPGRFSGRQFSNSRSEMNVSTLELGDSALYLCASSLLADSYEQYFGPGTRLTVT.

The gene calls are TRBV4-1 and TRBJ1-2; D possibly corresponds to TRBD1 (5 bases). V lost 3 bases and J lost 0, with 11 bases in between. Germline V CDR1 and CDR2: MGHRA, YSYEKL. There are 15 residues in the CDR3. Here the CDR3 reads CASSQTDITNYGYTF. Written as DNA, the CDR3 is TGCGCCAGCAGCCAGACGGACATAACTAACTATGGCTACACCTTC.

The chain has TRBV2 and TRBJ1-2; TRBD1 matches 9 bases. Germline CDR1 reads SNHLY; CDR2 reads FYNNEI. The CDR3 is 13 residues long. The trim removed 8 bases at V and 2 bases at J, leaving 3 bases unmatched. Written as DNA, the CDR3 is TGTGCCAGCGGGGGGACAGGGAACTATGGCTACACCTTC. Residues: CASGGTGNYGYTF.

V and J are TRBV12-5 and TRBJ1-2; D call uncertain. This CDR3 is 14 amino acids long. Trimming left V 0 bases short and J 8 bases short, with 13 bases between. Germline V gene lookup returns CDR1 LGHNT and CDR2 FRNRAP. The CDR3 region has the DNA TGTGCTAGTGGTTTGGTACGTTACGGTCTGGGCTACACCTTC. This translates into CASGLVRYGLGYTF.

The J gene is TRBJ2-1, the V gene TRBV11-2; 10 nucleotides agree with TRBD2. Germline CDR1 and CDR2: SGHAT and FQNNGV. Trimming at V came to 0 bases and at J to 10 bases, leaving 9 bases not matched to a gene. CDR3 length: 16 residues. The CDR3 region is CASSLDRPSGGGEQFF. The CDR3 bases are TGTGCCAGCAGCTTAGATAGGCCTAGCGGGGGTGGGGAGCAGTTCTTC.